Below, 32 T cell receptor beta chains from the same sample are listed, as sequenced in a study of T cells in Graves' hyperthyroidism and ophthalmopathy (dated by TCRdb to between 2019 and 2020). The library was built by means of multiplex PCR. The sample was run on an Illumina HiSeq 2000. The TCR beta CDR3 regions were amplified from the RNA transcripts. The TCR CDR3 was subjected to a first round of RT-PCR using the HTBI primer set and the Qiagen OneStep RT-PCR kit. The raw public reads went through TCRdb reprocessing: fastp at Q25, MiXCR clone calling, in-frame beta chains kept. Entries that share a CDR3 protein sequence are merged under the most common genes and DNA. The sample table shows about 560,000 distinct CDR3 sequences, and approximately 15% are seen once. The ten most abundant clones make up 15% to 20% of the sample. The sequenced sample consisted of blood. Source of these receptors: a woman between 18 and 29 years old with Graves' hyperthyroidism.

The chain combines TRBV20-1 with TRBJ2-1; no clear D. Per germline, CDR1 DFQATT and CDR2 SNEGSKA (reference sequence). This CDR3 is built from 11 residues. Trimming shortened V by 3 bases and J by 9 bases, and 9 bases separated the two germline ends. CDR3 amino acids: CSASRRGEQFF. For the CDR3, the DNA is TGCAGTGCTAGCAGGCGCGGTGAGCAGTTCTTC.

This clonotype was recorded many times. The chain recombines TRBV12-3 or TRBV12-4 with TRBJ1-5, with D possibly TRBD1 on 5 matching bases. The CDR3 totals 14 residues. Trimming took off 4 bases at V and 5 bases at J, with 12 bases between the two ends. CDR3 DNA sequence: TGTGCCAGCAGTTGGGCAGGGAAATATCAGCCCCAGCATTTT. Its protein product is CASSWAGKYQPQHF.

This clonotype was detected many times. The V and J genes are TRBV11-3 and TRBJ2-5; D might be TRBD2 (6 bases). The CDR3 is 14 residues long. Germline values: CDR1 SGHNT, CDR2 YENEEA. The V gene lost 2 bases and the J gene lost 5 bases, with 12 bases spanning the gap. The CDR3 sequence: CASSLLRGYETQYF. CDR3 nucleotides: TGTGCCAGCAGCTTACTTCGGGGGTATGAGACCCAGTACTTC.

This sequence joins TRBV5-1 and TRBJ2-7, with TRBD2 matching over 7 bases. Germline V gene lookup returns CDR1 SGHRS and CDR2 YFSETQ. This CDR3 spans 14 amino acids. The ends lost 2 bases at V and 5 bases at J; junction bases unmatched: 7. The CDR3 sequence: CASSFLTGGNEQYF. CDR3 bases: TGCGCCAGCAGCTTTCTAACGGGAGGCAACGAGCAGTACTTC.

J is TRBJ1-3 and V is TRBV6-1; D ambiguous. CDR3 length: 14 amino acids. Germline values: CDR1 MNHNS, CDR2 SASEGT. V was cut by 6 bases and J by 0 bases, with 9 bases left in between. CDR3 bases: TGTGCCAGCAGCCAAAGGATCTCTGGAAACACCATATATTTT. Protein sequence: CASSQRISGNTIYF.

This clonotype was recorded many times. The chain has TRBV7-9 and TRBJ1-4, with TRBD1 identical over 7 bases. The CDR3 is 14 amino acids. V gave up 1 base and J gave up 8 bases; unmatched junction bases: 4. Germline V lookup: CDR1 SEHNR, CDR2 FQNEAQ (reference sequence). This chain's CDR3 is CASSLVGTEEKLFF. In DNA form, the CDR3 reads TGTGCCAGCAGCTTAGTCGGGACAGAAGAAAAACTGTTTTTT.

This clonotype appeared many times. In nucleotides, the CDR3 is TGTGCCAGCAGTTCCCTTAGCGGCCGCTCCTACAATGAGCAGTTCTTC. Its protein is CASSSLSGRSYNEQFF. The genes are TRBV28 and TRBJ2-1; D may be TRBD2 (6 bases). Germline CDR1 is MDHEN and CDR2 is SYDVKM. The V gene lost 4 bases and the J gene lost 0 bases, with 13 bases spanning the gap. The CDR3 sequence is 16 residues long.

In this sample, this clonotype turned up many times. This chain links TRBV12-3 or TRBV12-4 with TRBJ1-1; no firm D call. The V and J ends lost 4 bases and 0 bases respectively, with 9 bases between them. The CDR3 has 14 amino acids. The DNA for the CDR3 is TGTGCCAGCAGTTCTTGGAACTTGAACACTGAAGCTTTCTTT. Its protein product is CASSSWNLNTEAFF.

This clonotype was counted only a few times. The V call is TRBV7-6, the J call TRBJ2-1, with 8 bases fitting TRBD2. The CDR3 has 22 amino acids. CDR1 SGHVS and CDR2 FNYEAQ come from the germline V gene. V shed 0 bases, J shed 7 bases, and the junction held 26 bases outside the gene matches. The DNA for the CDR3 is TGTGCCAGCAGCTTAGCGACCCCACTGGGGGGCGGGGGGCCCTGGGGAAAAAATGAGCAGTTCTTC. Translation gives CASSLATPLGGGGPWGKNEQFF.

This clonotype was counted at least ten times. The rearrangement joins TRBV18 to TRBJ1-1; D unclear. V was shortened by 4 bases and J by 1 base, with 7 bases between the two germline ends. This CDR3 has 13 residues. Germline V gives CDR1 KGHSH, CDR2 LQKENI. CDR3 in amino acids: CASSRDTNTEAFF. In DNA form, the CDR3 reads TGTGCCAGCTCACGAGACACGAACACTGAAGCTTTCTTT.

V usage is TRBV5-4 and J usage is TRBJ2-1; possible D gene TRBD2, 5 bases. Trimming took 2 bases from V and 5 from J, leaving 23 bases between them. From germline, CDR1 is SGHNT and CDR2 YYREEE (reference sequence). The CDR3 spans 18 residues. As DNA, the CDR3 is TGTGCCAGCAGCTTACTTTTGATTAGGTGGGAGAGCAACAATGAGCAGTTCTTC. The encoded protein is CASSLLLIRWESNNEQFF.

This clonotype has ten or more counts. This chain joins TRBV30 and TRBJ2-3, with 9 nucleotides matching TRBD1. Trimming at V came to 4 bases and at J to 3 bases, leaving 5 bases not matched to a gene. Germline lookup yields CDR1 GTSNPN and CDR2 SVGIG (reference sequence). This CDR3 contains 14 residues. The CDR3 is CAWNSGTGTDTQYF. The CDR3 nucleotides are TGTGCCTGGAATTCCGGGACAGGGACAGATACGCAGTATTTT.

This clonotype was seen only a few times. The rearrangement links TRBV18 to TRBJ2-1, with 13 bases matching TRBD2. The V gene's germline CDR1 is KGHSH and CDR2 LQKENI. CDR3 length equals 16 residues. V was clipped by 3 bases and J by 6 bases; unmatched bases: 5. The CDR3 reads CASSPPRTSGSNEQFF. In DNA, the CDR3 is TGTGCCAGCTCACCGCCTAGGACTAGCGGGAGCAATGAGCAGTTCTTC.

This sequence joins TRBV29-1 and TRBJ2-3; TRBD1 might be the D (6 bases). The CDR3 has 14 amino acids. Germline V lookup: CDR1 SQVTM, CDR2 ANQGSEA. Trimming pared 4 bases from V and 6 bases from J, leaving 17 bases between. The CDR3 region is CSVGRTVGSDTQYF. The CDR3 coding sequence is TGCAGCGTTGGACGGACAGTCGGGTCGGATACGCAGTATTTT.

This clonotype was counted only a few times. The V call is TRBV29-1, the J call TRBJ2-1, with D perhaps given as TRBD1 or TRBD2 (5 bases each). CDR1 and CDR2 from the germline V gene are SQVTM and ANQGSEA. CDR3 length: 16 amino acids. V was pared by 1 base and J by 6 bases, with 19 bases between. CDR3 protein: CSVEGPPGDLGNEQFF. DNA of the CDR3: TGCAGCGTTGAAGGGCCCCCCGGGGACCTCGGCAATGAGCAGTTCTTC.

This clonotype was counted many times. This rearrangement joins TRBV15 to TRBJ2-5, with D uncertain. The CDR3 has 11 amino acids. V lost 3 bases, J lost 1 base, and 0 bases lay in between. CDR1 is LNHNV and CDR2 is YYDKDF in the germline V gene (reference sequence). The CDR3 sequence: CATSSQETQYF. The CDR3, as DNA: TGTGCCACCAGCAGCCAAGAGACCCAGTACTTC.

The genes are TRBV12-3 or TRBV12-4 and TRBJ1-2; no firm D call. CDR3 length: 12 amino acids. V lost 5 bases, J lost 6 bases, and 10 bases lay in between. The CDR3 region is CASSRDGDGYTF. CDR3 nucleotide sequence: TGTGCCAGCAGTCGGGATGGAGATGGCTACACCTTC.

This clonotype showed up just once. Relative to the germline gene, one junction end is altered; a read error may explain this. The chain links TRBV5-5 to TRBJ2-1; D is perhaps TRBD2 (6 bases). Germline V lookup: CDR1 SGHKS, CDR2 YYEKEE (reference sequence). CDR3 length: 18 residues. CDR3 residues: CASSWRGSAEITYNDQFF. DNA for the CDR3: TGTGCCAGCAGCTGGAGGGGTAGCGCAGAGATCACCTACAATGATCAGTTCTTC.

The chain employs TRBV12-3 or TRBV12-4 and TRBJ1-4; D gene uncertain. V gave up 5 bases and J gave up 0 bases, with 10 bases separating them. This CDR3 is built from 15 residues. CDR3 sequence: CASSPRRTTNEKLFF. In DNA form, the CDR3 reads TGTGCCAGCAGTCCTCGACGGACAACTAATGAAAAACTGTTTTTT.

The chain's CDR3 is CASGLLAGLQETQYF. The CDR3 DNA reads TGTGCCAGCGGGCTACTAGCGGGCCTTCAAGAGACCCAGTACTTC. The J gene is TRBJ2-5, the V gene TRBV14; 9 bases fit TRBD2. The CDR3 covers 15 residues. In germline, CDR1 is SGHDN, CDR2 FVKESK. V lost 8 bases to trimming and J lost 2 bases; unmatched junction nucleotides: 9.

This clonotype was found many times. V and J are TRBV7-2 and TRBJ2-5; D is uncertain. Trimming pared 5 bases from V and 5 bases from J, leaving 9 bases between. CDR1 is SGHTA and CDR2 is FQGNSA in the germline V gene. The CDR3 has 12 amino acids. The CDR3 region has the DNA TGTGCCAGCAGCCACCGACGGGAGACCCAGTACTTC. Protein sequence: CASSHRRETQYF.

This clonotype was observed many times. The rearrangement joins TRBV29-1 to TRBJ1-1, with 11 bases identical to TRBD1. Germline lookup yields CDR1 SQVTM and CDR2 ANQGSEA. This CDR3 comprises 17 residues. V gave up 0 bases and J gave up 0 bases; unmatched junction bases: 6. CDR3 nucleotide sequence: TGCAGCGTTGAAGATGGGACAGGGGGACTCATGAACACTGAAGCTTTCTTT. Translation: CSVEDGTGGLMNTEAFF. The variable domain in full, with the rest retrieved from reference TRBV29-1 and TRBJ1-1, is SAVISQKPSRDICQRGTSLTIQCQVDSQVTMMFWYRQQPGQSLTLIATANQGSEATYESGFVIDKFPISRPNLTFSTLTVSNMSPEDSSIYLCSVEDGTGGLMNTEAFFGQGTRLTVV.

This clonotype was seen a few times. An end of the junction differs from the germline gene, which may be a read error. V usage is TRBV7-9 and J usage is TRBJ2-5; TRBD2 aligns across 14 bases. From germline, CDR1 is SEHNR and CDR2 FQNEAQ (reference sequence). This CDR3 contains 21 residues. This CDR3 reads CASSLPNPGLAGATIRETRYF. The CDR3 DNA reads as TGTGCCAGCAGCCTACCGAATCCGGGACTAGCGGGGGCAACGATTAGGGAGACCCGGTACTTC.

Ten or more counts support this clonotype. The chain has TRBV7-2 and TRBJ1-5; no reliable D call. The CDR3 has 12 amino acids. Trimming shortened V by 5 bases and J by 4 bases, and 6 bases separated the two germline ends. Germline CDR1 is SGHTA and CDR2 is FQGNSA. The CDR3 DNA follows: TGTGCCAGCAGCGCCGGGAATCAGCCCCAGCATTTT. Protein product: CASSAGNQPQHF.

This clonotype was counted ten times or more. The rearrangement links TRBV7-9 to TRBJ1-1; no clear D gene. The CDR3 covers 14 residues. V lost 0 bases and J 10 bases, leaving 15 bases between the germline ends. Germline V gene lookup returns CDR1 SEHNR and CDR2 FQNEAQ (reference sequence). Here the CDR3 DNA reads TGTGCCAGCAGCTTAGCGAGTAACGTCGTATCAGCTTTCTTT. Translating it yields CASSLASNVVSAFF.

The chain couples TRBV11-2 to TRBJ2-3; TRBD2 aligns across 11 bases. V lost 2 bases, J lost 6 bases, and 4 bases stayed unmatched. Germline values: CDR1 SGHAT, CDR2 FQNNGV. This CDR3 is built from 15 residues. The CDR3 here is CASSLTSGRGDTQYF. CDR3 bases: TGTGCCAGCAGCTTAACTAGCGGGAGAGGGGATACGCAGTATTTT. The full variable domain, with the rest looked up from reference TRBV11-2 and TRBJ2-3, is EAGVAQSPRYKIIEKRQSVAFWCNPISGHATLYWYQQILGQGPKLLIQFQNNGVVDDSQLPKDRFSAERLKGVDSTLKIQPAKLEDSAVYLCASSLTSGRGDTQYFGPGTRLTVL.

V usage is TRBV20-1 and J usage is TRBJ2-2, with D hard to call. Germline loops: CDR1 DFQATT, CDR2 SNEGSKA (reference sequence). With 5 bases removed from V and 1 base from J, the gap between germline ends came to 11 bases. CDR3 length: 14 amino acids. CDR3 nucleotides: TGCAGTGCTTCGGACGAAAGGAACACCGGGGAGCTGTTTTTT. Translating it yields CSASDERNTGELFF.

This chain links TRBV20-1 with TRBJ2-1; possibly TRBD1 for D (5 bases). The CDR3 spans 17 residues. The V end was cut by 0 bases, the J end by 7 bases, with 22 bases between. CDR1 is DFQATT, CDR2 SNEGSKA, per germline (reference sequence). The CDR3 loop is CSARDGRVDHFRNEQFF. The CDR3 DNA sequence: TGCAGTGCTAGAGATGGCAGGGTGGATCATTTTAGGAATGAGCAGTTCTTC.

This clonotype was counted a few times. The J gene is TRBJ2-7, the V gene TRBV10-3; possibly TRBD2 for D (5 bases). V lost 8 bases to trimming and J lost 0 bases, with 11 bases between them. The germline V gene encodes CDR1 ENHRY and CDR2 SYGVKD. The CDR3 covers 13 residues. The CDR3 DNA reads as TGTGCCATCCGCCGGGATGTCTCCTACGAGCAGTACTTC. It translates to CAIRRDVSYEQYF.

This clonotype was seen only a few times. The V call is TRBV20-1, the J call TRBJ2-7; TRBD2 matches at 10 bases. V lost 7 bases and J lost 2; bases outside the gene matches: 5. The CDR3 length is 13 residues. Looked up from germline, CDR1 is DFQATT and CDR2 is SNEGSKA (reference sequence). In DNA form, the CDR3 reads TGCAGTGTTGAGCGGGGGGGTACCTACGAGCAGTACTTC. Protein product: CSVERGGTYEQYF.

V and J are TRBV28 and TRBJ1-2; D might be TRBD1 (6 bases). Trimming shortened V by 3 bases and J by 6 bases, and 11 bases separated the two germline ends. The CDR3 is made up of 13 amino acids. In germline, CDR1 is MDHEN, CDR2 SYDVKM. This chain's CDR3 is CASSFPGANGYTF. CDR3 nucleotide sequence: TGTGCCAGCAGTTTCCCAGGGGCAAATGGCTACACCTTC.

This chain joins TRBV20-1 and TRBJ1-1; possible D gene TRBD1, 6 bases. CDR1 is DFQATT and CDR2 is SNEGSKA in the germline V gene (reference sequence). Trimming left V 5 bases short and J 9 bases short, with 22 bases between. The CDR3 spans 14 residues. This CDR3 is CSAEGEGTGKKAFF. The CDR3 bases are TGCAGTGCTGAGGGTGAGGGTACAGGGAAGAAAGCTTTCTTT.